This T cell receptor (beta chain) was identified in a study of T cells after yellow fever vaccination. This CDR3 has 13 residues. J was trimmed by 8 bases and V by 5 bases; bases with no gene match: 5. The germline V gene has CDR1 SNHLY and CDR2 FYNNEI. This clonotype showed up many times. From the 5' RACE reads, TCRdb called clonotypes with MiXCR, one entry per CDR3 protein. The table includes some 400,000 distinct CDR3 sequences, roughly 6.2% detected once. The source material was PBMCs, sampled 5 days after the yellow fever booster vaccination. The J gene is TRBJ2-1, the V gene TRBV2; 8 positions match TRBD1. The sequence was collected from a man in his thirties or forties who received the YFV17D yellow fever vaccine. CDR3: CASSRTGRYEQFF. The CDR3 DNA sequence: TGTGCCAGCAGTCGGACAGGGAGGTATGAGCAGTTCTTC.